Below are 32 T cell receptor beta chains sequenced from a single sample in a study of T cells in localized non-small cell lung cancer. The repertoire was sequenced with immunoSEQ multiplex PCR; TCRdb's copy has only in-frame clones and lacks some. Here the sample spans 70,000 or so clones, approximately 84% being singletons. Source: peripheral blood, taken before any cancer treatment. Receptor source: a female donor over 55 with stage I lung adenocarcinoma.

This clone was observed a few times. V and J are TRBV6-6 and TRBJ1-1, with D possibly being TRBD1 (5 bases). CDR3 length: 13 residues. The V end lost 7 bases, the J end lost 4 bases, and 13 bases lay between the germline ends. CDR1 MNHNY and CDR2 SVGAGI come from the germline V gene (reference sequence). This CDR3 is CASNQRQGTEAFF. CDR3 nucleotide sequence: TGTGCCAGCAACCAGCGGCAGGGCACTGAAGCTTTCTTT.

The DNA of the CDR3 is TGCAGCGTTGAAGTCGTACAGGGGGACGAGCAGTACTTC. Protein: CSVEVVQGDEQYF. The rearrangement links TRBV29-1 to TRBJ2-7, with 8 bases that match TRBD1. With 1 base clipped from V and 5 bases from J, the junction kept 4 bases outside the gene matches. CDR1 and CDR2 (germline): SQVTM, ANQGSEA. The CDR3 extends over 13 amino acids.

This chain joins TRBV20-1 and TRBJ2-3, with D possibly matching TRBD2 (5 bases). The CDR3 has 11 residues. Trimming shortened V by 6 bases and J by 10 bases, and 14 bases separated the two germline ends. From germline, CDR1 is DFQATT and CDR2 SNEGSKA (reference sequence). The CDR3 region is CSAASGDAQYF. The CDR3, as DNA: TGCAGTGCCGCATCCGGGGATGCGCAGTATTTT.

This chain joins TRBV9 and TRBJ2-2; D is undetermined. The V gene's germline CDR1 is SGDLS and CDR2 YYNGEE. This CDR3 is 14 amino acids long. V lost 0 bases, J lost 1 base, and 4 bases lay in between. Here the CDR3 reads CASSVAGNTGELFF. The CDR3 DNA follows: TGTGCCAGCAGCGTAGCCGGGAACACCGGGGAGCTGTTTTTT.

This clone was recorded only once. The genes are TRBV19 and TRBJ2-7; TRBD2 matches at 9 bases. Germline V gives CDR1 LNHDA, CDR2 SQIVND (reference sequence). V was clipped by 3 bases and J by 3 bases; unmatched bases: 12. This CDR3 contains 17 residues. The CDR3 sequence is CASSISSGLAGIYEQYF. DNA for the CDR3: TGTGCCAGTAGTATTTCTTCGGGGCTAGCGGGAATCTACGAGCAGTACTTC. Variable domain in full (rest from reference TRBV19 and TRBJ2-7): DGGITQSPKYLFRKEGQNVTLSCEQNLNHDAMYWYRQDPGQGLRLIYYSQIVNDFQKGDIAEGYSVSREKKESFPLTVTSAQKNPTAFYLCASSISSGLAGIYEQYFGPGTRLTVT.

The CDR3 coding sequence is TGTGCCAGTAGTTTTTTGGGGGACAGGGTCTATGGCTACACCTTC. It yields the protein CASSFLGDRVYGYTF. V gene TRBV19 combines with J gene TRBJ1-2, with 9 bases that match TRBD1. After removal of 5 bases from V and 4 bases from J, the junction contained 8 bases not matched to a gene. This CDR3 region has 15 residues. Germline values: CDR1 LNHDA, CDR2 SQIVND (reference sequence).

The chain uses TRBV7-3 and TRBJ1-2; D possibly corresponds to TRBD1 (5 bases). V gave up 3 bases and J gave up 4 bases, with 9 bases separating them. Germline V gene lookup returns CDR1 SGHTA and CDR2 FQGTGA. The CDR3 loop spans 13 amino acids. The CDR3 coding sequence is TGTGCCAGCAGCTTGGGGCCCCGCTATGGCTACACCTTC. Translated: CASSLGPRYGYTF. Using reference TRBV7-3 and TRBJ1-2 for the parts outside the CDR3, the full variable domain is GAGVSQTPSNKVTEKGKYVELRCDPISGHTALYWYRQSLGQGPEFLIYFQGTGAADDSGLPNDRFFAVRPEGSVSTLKIQRTERGDSAVYLCASSLGPRYGYTFGSGTRLTVV.

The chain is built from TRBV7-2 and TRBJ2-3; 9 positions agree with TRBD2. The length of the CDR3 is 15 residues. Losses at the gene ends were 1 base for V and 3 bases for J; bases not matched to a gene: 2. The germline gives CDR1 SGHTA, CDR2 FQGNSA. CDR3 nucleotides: TGTGCCAGCAGCTTAGGACTAGCGGAGACAGATACGCAGTATTTT. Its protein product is CASSLGLAETDTQYF.

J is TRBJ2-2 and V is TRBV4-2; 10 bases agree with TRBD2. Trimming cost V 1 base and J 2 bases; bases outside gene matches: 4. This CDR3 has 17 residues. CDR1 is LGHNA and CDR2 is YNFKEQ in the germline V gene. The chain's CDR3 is CASSQGTSGLNTGELFF. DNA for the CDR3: TGTGCCAGCAGCCAAGGGACTAGCGGCCTAAACACCGGGGAGCTGTTTTTT.

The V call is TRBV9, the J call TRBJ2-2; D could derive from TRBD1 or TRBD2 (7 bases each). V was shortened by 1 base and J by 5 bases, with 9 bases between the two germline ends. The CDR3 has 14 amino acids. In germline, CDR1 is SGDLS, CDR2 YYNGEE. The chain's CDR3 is CASSVQGGTGELFF. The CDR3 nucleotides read TGTGCCAGCAGCGTACAGGGGGGGACCGGGGAGCTGTTTTTT.

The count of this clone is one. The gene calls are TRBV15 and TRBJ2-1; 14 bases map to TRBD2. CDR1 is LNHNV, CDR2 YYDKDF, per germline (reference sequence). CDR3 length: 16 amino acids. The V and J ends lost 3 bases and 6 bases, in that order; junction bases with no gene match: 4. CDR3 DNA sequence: TGTGCCACCAGCAGTTTGACTAGCGGGGGGGCCAATGAGCAGTTCTTC. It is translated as CATSSLTSGGANEQFF.

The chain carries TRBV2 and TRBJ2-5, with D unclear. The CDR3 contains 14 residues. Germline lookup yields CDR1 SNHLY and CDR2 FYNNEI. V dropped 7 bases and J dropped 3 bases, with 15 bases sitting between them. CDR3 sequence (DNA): TGTGCCAGCACGCGGCAGACCGACGAAGAGACCCAGTACTTC. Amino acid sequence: CASTRQTDEETQYF.

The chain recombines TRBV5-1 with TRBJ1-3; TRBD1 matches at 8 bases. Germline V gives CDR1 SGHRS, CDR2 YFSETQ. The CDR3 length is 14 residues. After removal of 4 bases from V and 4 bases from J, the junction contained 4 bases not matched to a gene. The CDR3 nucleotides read TGCGCCAGCAGCATGACAGGGGAAGGAAACACCATATATTTT. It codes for CASSMTGEGNTIYF.

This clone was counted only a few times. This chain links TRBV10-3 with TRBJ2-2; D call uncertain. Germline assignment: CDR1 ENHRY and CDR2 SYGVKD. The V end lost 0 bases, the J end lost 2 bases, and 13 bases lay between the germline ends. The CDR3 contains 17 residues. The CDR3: CAISESGAMVNTGELFF. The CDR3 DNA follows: TGTGCCATCAGTGAGTCAGGCGCTATGGTCAACACCGGGGAGCTGTTTTTT.

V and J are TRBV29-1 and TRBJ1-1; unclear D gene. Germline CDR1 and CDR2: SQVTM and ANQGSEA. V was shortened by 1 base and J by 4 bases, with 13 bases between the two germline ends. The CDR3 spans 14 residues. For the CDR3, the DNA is TGCAGCGTTGAAGTCGGGGTTGTTGGCACTGAAGCTTTCTTT. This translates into CSVEVGVVGTEAFF.

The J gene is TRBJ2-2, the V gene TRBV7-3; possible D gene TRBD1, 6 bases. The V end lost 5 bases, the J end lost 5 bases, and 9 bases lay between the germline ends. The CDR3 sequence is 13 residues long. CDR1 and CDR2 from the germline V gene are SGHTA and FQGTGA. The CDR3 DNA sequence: TGTGCCAGCAGCAACAGGGAGACCGGGGAGCTGTTTTTT. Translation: CASSNRETGELFF.

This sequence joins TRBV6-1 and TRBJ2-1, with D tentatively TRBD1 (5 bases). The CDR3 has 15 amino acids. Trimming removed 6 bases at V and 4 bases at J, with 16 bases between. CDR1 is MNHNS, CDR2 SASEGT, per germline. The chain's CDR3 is CASSSKGLKYNEQFF. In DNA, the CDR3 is TGTGCCAGCAGCTCCAAGGGGCTGAAGTACAATGAGCAGTTCTTC.

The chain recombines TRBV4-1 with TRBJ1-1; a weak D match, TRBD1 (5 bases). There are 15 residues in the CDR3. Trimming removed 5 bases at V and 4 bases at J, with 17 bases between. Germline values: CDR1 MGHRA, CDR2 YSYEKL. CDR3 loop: CASSARGTVSTEAFF. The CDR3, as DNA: TGCGCCAGCAGCGCGCGGGGGACCGTGTCCACTGAAGCTTTCTTT.

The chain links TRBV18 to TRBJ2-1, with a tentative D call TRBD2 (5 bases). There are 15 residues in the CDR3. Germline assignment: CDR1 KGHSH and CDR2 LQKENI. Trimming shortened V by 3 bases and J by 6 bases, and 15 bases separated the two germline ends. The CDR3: CASSPGDTGSNEQFF. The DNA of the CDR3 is TGTGCCAGCTCACCGGGAGACACGGGGTCCAATGAGCAGTTCTTC. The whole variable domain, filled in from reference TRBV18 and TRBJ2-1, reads NAGVMQNPRHLVRRRGQEARLRCSPMKGHSHVYWYRQLPEEGLKFMVYLQKENIIDESGMPKERFSAEFPKEGPSILRIQQVVRGDSAAYFCASSPGDTGSNEQFFGPGTRLTVL.

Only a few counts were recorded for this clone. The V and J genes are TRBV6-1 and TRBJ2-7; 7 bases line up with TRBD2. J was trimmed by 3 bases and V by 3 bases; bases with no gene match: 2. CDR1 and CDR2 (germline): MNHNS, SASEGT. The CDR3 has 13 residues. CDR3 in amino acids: CASSERGNYEQYF. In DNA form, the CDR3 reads TGTGCCAGCAGTGAGCGGGGGAACTACGAGCAGTACTTC.

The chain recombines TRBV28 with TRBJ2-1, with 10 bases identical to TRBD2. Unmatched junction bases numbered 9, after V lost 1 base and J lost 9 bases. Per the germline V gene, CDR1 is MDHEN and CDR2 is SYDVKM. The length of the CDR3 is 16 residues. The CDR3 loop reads CASSLYLAGGLSEQFF. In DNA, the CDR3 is TGTGCCAGCAGTTTATATTTAGCGGGAGGCCTGAGTGAGCAGTTCTTC.

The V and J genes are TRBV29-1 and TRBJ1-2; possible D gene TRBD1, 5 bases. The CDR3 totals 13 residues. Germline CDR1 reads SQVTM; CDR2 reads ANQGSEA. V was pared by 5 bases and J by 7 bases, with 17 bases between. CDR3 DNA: TGCAGCGTTATTCAGGGTTTAGTGGGTGGCTACACCTTC. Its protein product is CSVIQGLVGGYTF.

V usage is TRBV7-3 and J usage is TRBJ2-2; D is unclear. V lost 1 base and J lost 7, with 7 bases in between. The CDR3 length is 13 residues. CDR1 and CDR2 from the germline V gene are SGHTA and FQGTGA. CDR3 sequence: CASSLMADGELFF. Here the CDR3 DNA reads TGTGCCAGCAGCTTAATGGCGGACGGGGAGCTGTTTTTT.

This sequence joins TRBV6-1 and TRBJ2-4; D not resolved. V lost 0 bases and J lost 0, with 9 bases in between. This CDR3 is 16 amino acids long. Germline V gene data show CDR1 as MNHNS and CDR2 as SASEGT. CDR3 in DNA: TGTGCCAGCAGTGAAGCGGGTAGGGCAGCCAAAAACATTCAGTACTTC. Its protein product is CASSEAGRAAKNIQYF.

This CDR3 reads CASTAGSGANVLTF. Here the CDR3 DNA reads TGCGCCAGCACCGCGGGCTCTGGGGCCAACGTCCTGACTTTC. The V and J genes are TRBV5-1 and TRBJ2-6; possibly TRBD2 for D (5 bases). In germline, CDR1 is SGHRS, CDR2 YFSETQ. V lost 6 bases and J lost 0, with 7 bases in between. The CDR3 totals 14 residues. The full variable domain, rest sourced from reference TRBV5-1 and TRBJ2-6, is KAGVTQTPRYLIKTRGQQVTLSCSPISGHRSVSWYQQTPGQGLQFLFEYFSETQRNKGNFPGRFSGRQFSNSRSEMNVSTLELGDSALYLCASTAGSGANVLTFGAGSRLTVL.

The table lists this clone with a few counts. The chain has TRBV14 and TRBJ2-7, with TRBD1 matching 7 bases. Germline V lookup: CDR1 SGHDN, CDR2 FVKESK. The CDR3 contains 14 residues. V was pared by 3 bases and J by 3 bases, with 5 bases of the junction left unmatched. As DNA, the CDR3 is TGTGCCAGCAGCCAGACAGGGATCTACTACGAGCAGTACTTC. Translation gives CASSQTGIYYEQYF.

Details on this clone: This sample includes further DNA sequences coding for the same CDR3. CDR3: CASSLAVAKNIQYF. The DNA for the CDR3 is TGTGCCAGCAGTTTAGCTGTGGCCAAAAACATTCAGTACTTC. The rearrangement uses TRBV27 and TRBJ2-4; no definite D call. Per germline, CDR1 MNHEY and CDR2 SMNVEV (reference sequence). Trimming took off 2 bases at V and 1 base at J, with 6 bases between the two ends. CDR3 length: 14 residues.

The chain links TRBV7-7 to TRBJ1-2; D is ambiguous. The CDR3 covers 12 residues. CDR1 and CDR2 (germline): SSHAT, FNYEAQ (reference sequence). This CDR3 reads CAISDPDYGYTF. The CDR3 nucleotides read TGTGCTATCTCCGACCCGGACTATGGCTACACCTTC.

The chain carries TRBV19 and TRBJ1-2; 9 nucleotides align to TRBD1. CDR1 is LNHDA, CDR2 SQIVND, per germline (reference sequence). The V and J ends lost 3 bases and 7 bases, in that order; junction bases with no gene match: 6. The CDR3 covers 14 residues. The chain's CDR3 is CASSMNRGQTGYTF. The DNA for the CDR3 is TGTGCCAGTAGTATGAACAGGGGGCAAACTGGCTACACCTTC. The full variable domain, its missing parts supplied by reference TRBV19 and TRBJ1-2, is DGGITQSPKYLFRKEGQNVTLSCEQNLNHDAMYWYRQDPGQGLRLIYYSQIVNDFQKGDIAEGYSVSREKKESFPLTVTSAQKNPTAFYLCASSMNRGQTGYTFGSGTRLTVV.

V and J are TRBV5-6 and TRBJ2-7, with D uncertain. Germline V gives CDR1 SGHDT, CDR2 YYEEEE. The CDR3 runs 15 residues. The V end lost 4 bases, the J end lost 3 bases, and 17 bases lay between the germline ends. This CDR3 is CASSPGTSAYYEQYF. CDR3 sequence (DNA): TGTGCCAGCAGCCCAGGTACGAGCGCCTACTACGAGCAGTACTTC.

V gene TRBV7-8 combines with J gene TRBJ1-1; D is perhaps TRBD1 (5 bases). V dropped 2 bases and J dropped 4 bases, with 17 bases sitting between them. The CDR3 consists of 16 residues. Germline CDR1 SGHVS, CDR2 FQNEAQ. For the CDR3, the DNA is TGTGCCAGCAGCTTACCAGGGAGGATACGTATCACTGAAGCTTTCTTT. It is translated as CASSLPGRIRITEAFF.

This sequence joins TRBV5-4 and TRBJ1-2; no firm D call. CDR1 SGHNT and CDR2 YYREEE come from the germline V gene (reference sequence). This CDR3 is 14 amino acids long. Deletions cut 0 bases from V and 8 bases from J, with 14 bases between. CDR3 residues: CASSLGGPEWGYTF. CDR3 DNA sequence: TGTGCCAGCAGCTTGGGGGGTCCGGAGTGGGGCTACACCTTC.